A single sample is the source of the 20 T cell receptor beta chains below, sequenced in a study of radiotherapy plus CTLA-4 blockade in lung cancer. Profiling relied on immunoSEQ multiplex PCR, and the TCRdb table lists in-frame clones only, not all of them. This table has approximately 82,000 clones, over 75% appearing once. The specimen comprised peripheral blood, sampled from a patient treated with radiotherapy plus ipilimumab. These receptor sequences come from a human donor with non-small cell lung cancer that progressed on radiotherapy plus ipilimumab.

This clone showed up just a few times. The CDR3 nucleotides are TGTGCCACCAGAGGGGGGACAGGGGCATCCTACGAGCAGTACTTC. This sequence encodes CATRGGTGASYEQYF. The chain combines TRBV6-6 with TRBJ2-7; 10 positions match TRBD1. The V gene's germline CDR1 is MNHNY and CDR2 SVGAGI (reference sequence). This CDR3 is built from 15 residues. J lost 1 base, V lost 10 bases, and 10 bases had no gene match.

The chain uses TRBV10-3 and TRBJ2-6; 13 nucleotides agree with TRBD2. V shed 0 bases and J 0 bases; nucleotides not matched to a gene: 2. CDR1 ENHRY and CDR2 SYGVKD come from the germline V gene. The CDR3 loop spans 19 amino acids. CDR3 region: CAISESRLAGGSGANVLTF. In DNA, the CDR3 is TGTGCCATCAGTGAGTCTAGACTAGCGGGGGGCTCTGGGGCCAACGTCCTGACTTTC.

This clone was detected once. V is TRBV28 and J is TRBJ1-3, with D maybe TRBD1 (5 bases). The CDR3 contains 14 residues. Germline lookup yields CDR1 MDHEN and CDR2 SYDVKM. Trimming took 6 bases from V and 2 from J, leaving 11 bases between them. Written as DNA, the CDR3 is TGTGCCAGCAGATCGGAGGACACTGGAAACACCATATATTTT. Amino acid sequence: CASRSEDTGNTIYF.

CDR3 residues: CASSQSPSSGSSYEQYF. For the CDR3, the DNA is TGTGCCAGCAGCCAATCCCCTTCTAGCGGGAGCTCCTACGAGCAGTACTTC. This chain uses TRBV4-2 with TRBJ2-7; 10 nucleotides match TRBD2. V lost 2 bases, J lost 0 bases, and 7 bases stayed unmatched. CDR1 and CDR2 (germline): LGHNA, YNFKEQ. The CDR3 totals 17 residues.

The V call is TRBV6-6, the J call TRBJ2-3; D is uncertain. Germline CDR1 reads MNHNY; CDR2 reads SVGAGI (reference sequence). V was clipped by 0 bases and J by 9 bases, with 10 bases between them. The CDR3 length is 13 residues. CDR3 bases: TGTGCCAGCAGTTACTCCGCGGTAGAGACGCAGTATTTT. Protein sequence: CASSYSAVETQYF.

The rearrangement uses TRBV11-2 and TRBJ1-2, with unresolved D. V shed 0 bases and J shed 7 bases, with 15 bases lying between them. CDR1 and CDR2 (germline): SGHAT, FQNNGV. CDR3 length equals 15 residues. The CDR3 DNA follows: TGTGCCAGCAGCTTAGACCCCGCAACAAGGAGTGGCTACACCTTC. Translating it yields CASSLDPATRSGYTF. The variable domain in full, completed from reference TRBV11-2 and TRBJ1-2, reads EAGVAQSPRYKIIEKRQSVAFWCNPISGHATLYWYQQILGQGPKLLIQFQNNGVVDDSQLPKDRFSAERLKGVDSTLKIQPAKLEDSAVYLCASSLDPATRSGYTFGSGTRLTVV.

This CDR3 is CASSLVQGEAFF. The DNA for the CDR3 is TGCGCCAGCAGCTTGGTGCAGGGTGAAGCTTTCTTT. The V gene is TRBV5-1, the J gene TRBJ1-1; TRBD1 might be the D (5 bases). V lost 0 bases and J 7 bases, leaving 7 bases between the germline ends. CDR1 is SGHRS and CDR2 is YFSETQ in the germline V gene. CDR3 size: 12 residues. Based on the CDR3 plus reference TRBV5-1 and TRBJ1-1, the full variable domain is KAGVTQTPRYLIKTRGQQVTLSCSPISGHRSVSWYQQTPGQGLQFLFEYFSETQRNKGNFPGRFSGRQFSNSRSEMNVSTLELGDSALYLCASSLVQGEAFFGQGTRLTVV.

The chain combines TRBV20-1 with TRBJ1-1; TRBD1 is a possible D gene (5 bases). The CDR3 has 11 amino acids. Germline V CDR1 and CDR2: DFQATT, SNEGSKA (reference sequence). V was shortened by 6 bases and J by 6 bases, with 11 bases between the two germline ends. The CDR3 here is CSAPQGPEAFF. The CDR3 nucleotides are TGCAGTGCGCCGCAGGGCCCTGAAGCTTTCTTT.

The rearrangement uses TRBV5-1 and TRBJ2-7; a possible D gene is TRBD1 (6 bases). In germline, CDR1 is SGHRS, CDR2 YFSETQ. This CDR3 has 14 residues. V was pared by 0 bases and J by 4 bases, with 11 bases between. The CDR3 protein is CASSLDRAEYEQYF. The CDR3 DNA follows: TGCGCCAGCAGCTTGGACAGGGCCGAGTACGAGCAGTACTTC.

The chain links TRBV7-2 to TRBJ1-3; 7 nucleotides align to TRBD1. V gave up 1 base and J gave up 2 bases; unmatched junction bases: 5. The CDR3 loop spans 16 amino acids. Germline-derived CDR1 and CDR2 are SGHTA and FQGNSA. CDR3 sequence (DNA): TGTGCCAGCAGCTTAGGTCCGCAGGGGGCTGGAAACACCATATATTTT. Translating it yields CASSLGPQGAGNTIYF.

The V call is TRBV6-5, the J call TRBJ2-7; possible D gene TRBD1, 5 bases. This CDR3 is 11 amino acids long. Germline V gives CDR1 MNHEY, CDR2 SVGAGI. V gave up 6 bases and J gave up 5 bases, with 8 bases separating them. The CDR3 protein is CASRSRDEQYF. In DNA form, the CDR3 reads TGTGCCAGCAGGTCCAGGGACGAGCAGTACTTC.

This clone was recorded only once. This chain joins TRBV6-5 and TRBJ1-2, with a weak D call TRBD1 (5 bases). Trimming stripped 6 bases from V and 0 bases from J, with 11 bases between. Looked up from germline, CDR1 is MNHEY and CDR2 is SVGAGI. The CDR3 sequence is 14 residues long. CDR3 nucleotides: TGTGCCAGCAGCCCGGCAGGGCCTAACTATGGCTACACCTTC. Protein product: CASSPAGPNYGYTF.

This clone was picked up one time. The CDR3 DNA reads as TGTGCCAGCAGAACCGCGGGCTCCAATGAGCAGTTCTTC. Protein sequence: CASRTAGSNEQFF. The V gene is TRBV6-5, the J gene TRBJ2-1, with D possibly being TRBD2 (5 bases). CDR3 size: 13 residues. Trimming removed 6 bases at V and 6 bases at J, with 12 bases between. Per germline, CDR1 MNHEY and CDR2 SVGAGI.

The genes are TRBV5-1 and TRBJ2-3, with 7 positions matching TRBD2. Germline assignment: CDR1 SGHRS and CDR2 YFSETQ. The CDR3 length is 14 residues. V trimming: 4 bases; J trimming: 3 bases; junction bases outside the gene matches: 5. The CDR3 sequence: CASSPGTNTDTQYF. CDR3 coding DNA: TGCGCCAGCAGCCCCGGGACTAATACAGATACGCAGTATTTT.

The V call is TRBV2, the J call TRBJ2-2; no firm D call. CDR1 SNHLY and CDR2 FYNNEI come from the germline V gene. The CDR3 spans 13 residues. V was clipped by 7 bases and J by 2 bases, with 8 bases between them. The CDR3 is CASNRLNTGELFF. The CDR3, as DNA: TGTGCCAGCAATCGACTTAACACCGGGGAGCTGTTTTTT.

The chain uses TRBV9 and TRBJ1-1; TRBD1 is a possible D gene (6 bases). Trimming pared 0 bases from V and 1 base from J, leaving 10 bases between. This CDR3 contains 15 residues. Germline V gene sequence: CDR1 SGDLS, CDR2 YYNGEE. The CDR3 here is CASSVVGGGNTEAFF. The CDR3 bases are TGTGCCAGCAGCGTAGTAGGGGGAGGGAACACTGAAGCTTTCTTT.

The rearrangement joins TRBV2 to TRBJ2-7, with 7 bases identical to TRBD1. CDR1 is SNHLY, CDR2 FYNNEI, per germline. The CDR3 extends over 15 amino acids. Trimming at V came to 3 bases and at J to 2 bases, leaving 7 bases not matched to a gene. This chain's CDR3 is CASSDTGVNPYEQYF. CDR3 DNA sequence: TGTGCCAGCAGTGATACAGGGGTTAACCCCTACGAGCAGTACTTC.

The chain carries TRBV6-6 and TRBJ2-2; perhaps D is TRBD1 or TRBD2 (5 bases each). CDR1 and CDR2 (germline): MNHNY, SVGAGI (reference sequence). Deletions cut 5 bases from V and 3 bases from J, with 10 bases between. The CDR3 sequence is 14 residues long. CDR3 loop: CASSRDGYTGELFF. Written as DNA, the CDR3 is TGTGCCAGCAGTCGGGACGGATACACCGGGGAGCTGTTTTTT.

The V gene is TRBV5-1, the J gene TRBJ2-5, with D possibly TRBD1 on 5 matching bases. V was trimmed by 2 bases and J by 5 bases, leaving 16 bases between them. The CDR3 extends over 15 amino acids. Per the germline V gene, CDR1 is SGHRS and CDR2 is YFSETQ. This CDR3 reads CASSLSGFVWETQYF. The CDR3 nucleotides are TGCGCCAGCAGCTTATCAGGGTTCGTGTGGGAGACCCAGTACTTC.

The genes are TRBV15 and TRBJ2-7; perhaps TRBD2 as D (5 bases). Trimming left V 3 bases short and J 5 bases short, with 11 bases between. Germline V lookup: CDR1 LNHNV, CDR2 YYDKDF (reference sequence). This CDR3 comprises 13 residues. CDR3 amino acids: CATSREVDHEQYF. The CDR3, as DNA: TGTGCCACCAGCAGGGAGGTCGACCACGAGCAGTACTTC. Full variable domain (outside the CDR3, taken from reference TRBV15 and TRBJ2-7): DAMVIQNPRYQVTQFGKPVTLSCSQTLNHNVMYWYQQKSSQAPKLLFHYYDKDFNNEADTPDNFQSRRPNTSFCFLDIRSPGLGDTAMYLCATSREVDHEQYFGPGTRLTVT.